Included here is one T cell receptor beta chain sequence, with context. No patient had autoimmune disease or received systemic immunosuppression. Profiling relied on immunoSEQ multiplex PCR, and the TCRdb table lists in-frame clones only, not all of them. The sample comprises 55,000 to 65,000 clones, about 85% of which are singletons, and 3.5% to 4% rests with the top ten. The record originates from a study of OX40 agonist ivuxolimab in advanced cancers. Turning to the study itself: Intravenous ivuxolimab at 0.01 to 10 mg/kg was given to patients every 2 weeks.

V shed 4 bases and J shed 6 bases, with 7 bases lying between them. Germline V CDR1 and CDR2: SEHNR, FQNEAQ (reference sequence). The CDR3 totals 12 residues. This clonotype was obtained from an adult with an advanced solid tumor such as melanoma, head and neck, liver or kidney cancer. This chain connects TRBV7-9 to TRBJ2-1; TRBD1 might be the D (5 bases). Sample: CD4+ or CD8+ T cells sorted from blood, taken in a trial of the OX40 agonist ivuxolimab. CDR3 sequence (DNA): TGTGCCAGCAGCTCTCAGGGCAATGAGCAGTTCTTC. This translates into CASSSQGNEQFF.